A single sample is the source of the 8 T cell receptor beta chains below, sequenced in a study of blood T cell repertoires in COVID-19 (dated by TCRdb to the early 2020s). The receptor library was made with the immunoSEQ multiplex PCR assay. Imported from immuneACCESS, the table was reduced by TCRdb to in-frame sequences with V and J called. These copies leave out some clones; in studies compared against another copy, an unresolved V gene accounts for under half, and the cause of the remainder is not known. The sample records hundreds of thousands of clones, roughly 86% of which are singletons. The top ten constitute approximately 5.5% of the sample. Sample: peripheral blood. The receptors come from an elderly woman with COVID-19, enrolled during active disease.

The CDR3 loop is CASSYSSTGGITDTQYF. For the CDR3, the DNA is TGTGCCAGCAGTTACTCGAGCACGGGGGGAATCACAGATACGCAGTATTTT. V usage is TRBV6-2 or TRBV6-3 and J usage is TRBJ2-3, with 7 bases identical to TRBD2. This CDR3 is 17 amino acids long. J gave up 2 bases and V 0 bases, and 8 bases lay outside the gene matches. Germline V gene lookup returns CDR1 MNHEY and CDR2 SVGEGT.

This clone has a single count. The CDR3 DNA is TGTGCCAGCAGTTCTCTAGGGGATGGCTACACCTTC. This encodes CASSSLGDGYTF. This chain uses TRBV6-6 with TRBJ1-2, with D possibly matching TRBD1 (5 bases). The CDR3 sequence is 12 residues long. In germline, CDR1 is MNHNY, CDR2 SVGAGI (reference sequence). V was pared by 4 bases and J by 6 bases, with 9 bases between.

The chain combines TRBV4-2 with TRBJ2-1, with TRBD2 matching 9 bases. This CDR3 is built from 17 residues. V lost 1 base and J lost 3; bases outside the gene matches: 7. Germline CDR1 LGHNA, CDR2 YNFKEQ. CDR3 in amino acids: CASSQAFSGGLYNEQFF. The CDR3 nucleotides are TGTGCCAGCAGCCAAGCATTTAGCGGGGGACTCTACAATGAGCAGTTCTTC.

This clone was counted a few times. V and J are TRBV30 and TRBJ1-1, with D hard to call. The CDR3 is made up of 11 amino acids. Trimming took 4 bases from V and 6 from J, leaving 9 bases between them. In germline, CDR1 is GTSNPN, CDR2 SVGIG (reference sequence). This chain's CDR3 is CAWNVFAEAFF. Here the CDR3 DNA reads TGTGCCTGGAATGTGTTCGCTGAAGCTTTCTTT.

Here the CDR3 DNA reads TGTGCCAGCAGTTACTCTGGCGGGGGGCTCAATGAGCAGTTCTTC. Its translation is CASSYSGGGLNEQFF. The gene calls are TRBV6-5 and TRBJ2-1; 8 bases fit TRBD2. Germline trimming cut 0 bases from V and 6 bases from J; bases unmatched to any gene: 4. Germline V gene lookup returns CDR1 MNHEY and CDR2 SVGAGI. The CDR3 is made up of 15 amino acids.

The chain uses TRBV19 and TRBJ1-4, with D perhaps matching TRBD1 (5 bases). This CDR3 spans 15 amino acids. The germline V gene has CDR1 LNHDA and CDR2 SQIVND (reference sequence). V was shortened by 5 bases and J by 5 bases, with 15 bases between the two germline ends. The CDR3 region has the DNA TGTGCCAGTAGTTACCGGGACTGGGAAAATGAAAAACTGTTTTTT. Its translation is CASSYRDWENEKLFF. Complete variable domain (other parts from reference TRBV19 and TRBJ1-4): DGGITQSPKYLFRKEGQNVTLSCEQNLNHDAMYWYRQDPGQGLRLIYYSQIVNDFQKGDIAEGYSVSREKKESFPLTVTSAQKNPTAFYLCASSYRDWENEKLFFGSGTQLSVL.

The chain is built from TRBV9 and TRBJ1-2, with D possibly matching TRBD1 (6 bases). V gave up 0 bases and J gave up 0 bases, with 9 bases separating them. Germline V CDR1 and CDR2: SGDLS, YYNGEE. This CDR3 contains 15 residues. The CDR3: CASSVGQVANYGYTF. The CDR3 DNA sequence: TGTGCCAGCAGCGTAGGACAGGTGGCTAACTATGGCTACACCTTC.

The CDR3 DNA follows: TGTGCCAGTATCTCGGGGTCCCGCACAGATACGCAGTATTTT. Its protein product is CASISGSRTDTQYF. This sequence joins TRBV6-5 and TRBJ2-3; a weak D match, TRBD2 (5 bases). This CDR3 spans 14 amino acids. The V and J ends lost 9 bases and 1 base respectively, with 14 bases between them. CDR1 is MNHEY, CDR2 SVGAGI, per germline.